One TCR beta chain is described in this entry. Its antigen is currently not known. Per-nucleotide qualities are absent, and no much larger clonotype sits a single base away. This entry is derived from a study of long-term antiretroviral therapy in people with HIV (dated by TCRdb to between 2021 and 2022). In the study overall: The earliest samples were collected approximately a decade before the 2015 WHO recommendation for immediate ART, a period when ART was typically delayed until CD4 counts fell. No cross-contamination during QIAcube processing was seen in test extractions of a monoclonal T-cell line run alongside around 31 polyclonal samples. Among the 30 to 35 participants with HIV, more than ten were female. From some 33 adults with confirmed HIV infection, the cohort provided 150 to 200 cryopreserved PBMC samples, gathered serially across a mean of around six years (range 1-12). A retrospective serial study tested whether ART initiation and durable HIV suppression were associated with changes in peripheral blood TRB repertoire composition and diversity. Results and caveats for the whole study, not just this receptor: The repertoire was dominated across all time points by expanded TRB clones identified before ART initiation, although this dominance was seen to fluctuate and to decrease in many PLHIV after ART. A significant increase in TRB diversity was found to be associated with ART initiation, although TRB diversity was observed to remain significantly below that of transplant donor controls even after long-term ART. Compared with controls, HIV repertoires had narrower CDR3 length ranges, and the network structure pointed to an antigen-experienced repertoire that shifted only slightly toward naive after ART. Inferences about post-ART repertoire changes are limited because no data were available on ART adherence, viral resistance or therapy changes. The samples were dated from about 2003 to 2018, and the ART regimens that were used may be less effective than current ART regimens. Because cell numbers in pre-ART samples were limited, unsorted PBMC were profiled instead of sorted CD4+ and CD8+ T cells. Limited PBMC availability meant only the TCR beta chain was sequenced, without alpha chain pairing.

According to the germline V gene, CDR1 reads MNHEY and CDR2 reads SVGAGI. From its cysteine to its phenylalanine, the CDR3 spans 14 amino acids. The DNA shown is the 42-base CDR3, in frame from base 1. The V end loses 2 bases and the J end loses 0 bases, and a stretch of 6 bases separates them. The immunoSEQ hsTCRB v3.0 assay was used at survey level resolution to sequence the TRB variable region. TRB sequencing targeted a depth of roughly 35,000-55,000 T-cell genomes per sample. An Illumina MiSeq with a v3 150-cycle kit was used to sequence the pooled TRB libraries. The authors' pipeline ran thus. Repertoire analysis was run in R within a reproducible Nextflow workflow that covered QC, data transformation and analysis. LymphoSeq2, an R package for exploring AIRR-Seq data, was used to implement the custom analyses. A few samples yielding fewer than 5000 total TRB sequences were excluded, leaving over 150 analyzed HIV repertoires. Among the approximately 190 HIV repertoires that were kept, 59 were collected before ART initiation and some 130 were collected after ART initiation. Repertoires were downsampled to 5000 TRB nucleotide sequences, with summary statistics averaged over 100 downsampling iterations. Only TRB sequences with CDR3 regions of at least seven amino acids were retained for analysis. Diversity was assessed using a clonality score derived from Shannon entropy and using the Gini coefficient. In repertoire networks, the top 5000 CDR3 amino acid sequences were linked whenever an edit distance of one separated two sequences. For TRB CDR3 amino acid sequences, antigen specificity groups and MHC restriction were predicted with GLIPH2. CDR3 amino acid sequences were matched against VDJdb and McPAS-TCR to flag known CMV, EBV, HIV or tissue antigen associations. Pre-ART, post-ART and control groups were compared with Wilcoxon signed-rank tests and Holm-Bonferroni correction. Entries here come from immuneACCESS through TCRdb and include only in-frame sequences with V and J called. Some clones fail to appear in such tables; in the studies checked, an unresolved V gene covers under half of the shortfall, and the cause of the remainder is unknown. That table supplies the V and J calls and clone size; D and trimming were determined from the DNA. The table for this sample lists about 35,000 clones; roughly 74% of them were counted only once. The ten largest clones take up 3.4% of the sample.

Inclusion was restricted to participants for whom at least one PBMC sample before ART initiation and at least two post-ART samples were available. Treatment was received in the United States of America by all participants with HIV. Cryopreserved samples of about 0.95-10 million PBMC were thawed and washed before DNA extraction. At the time of the earliest PBMC sample for each participant with HIV, ages ranged from 23 to 54 years. Each participant contributed PBMC samples from 1-4 timepoints before ART initiation and 2-8 timepoints after ART initiation, with a median of 7 samples. For every participant, serial HIV viral load, CD4+ T-cell count, ART history and demographic data were obtained. Genomic DNA was extracted from unsorted PBMC with a Qiagen kit on a QIAcube, processed in batches of 12 samples.

This TCR came from a man aged 45-60 years with HIV. Sample: unsorted PBMCs, taken 3 years after starting antiretroviral therapy. Recombination joined TRBV6-5 with TRBJ2-3, with TRBD1 as a weak D call on 5 bases. The sequence in DNA is TGTGCCAGCAGTTACAGGGGAAGCACAGATACGCAGTATTTT. It codes for CASSYRGSTDTQYF.